Below, 28 T cell receptor beta chains from the same sample are listed, as sequenced in a study of T cell repertoires in MIS-A myocarditis. Assay used: immunoSEQ multiplex PCR; TCRdb lists only in-frame clones, some missing. Of some 12,000 clones in the sample, 83% were seen once. Sample: right ventricle heart tissue obtained at autopsy. The receptors come from a man in his late teens or twenties with fulminant myocarditis from multisystem inflammatory syndrome in adults (MIS-A) after COVID-19.

This clone was counted once. The chain uses TRBV7-9 and TRBJ2-3; 9 nucleotides line up with TRBD2. This CDR3 contains 16 residues. J was trimmed by 2 bases and V by 1 base; bases with no gene match: 4. From germline, CDR1 is SEHNR and CDR2 FQNEAQ (reference sequence). The DNA for the CDR3 is TGTGCCAGCAGCTTAGGACTAGCGGTAATCACAGATACGCAGTATTTT. This sequence encodes CASSLGLAVITDTQYF.

This clone was recorded once. The chain couples TRBV18 to TRBJ2-1, with 11 bases identical to TRBD1. V shed 2 bases, J shed 6 bases, and the junction held 9 bases outside the gene matches. This CDR3 is 17 amino acids long. Germline CDR1 and CDR2: KGHSH and LQKENI. The CDR3 region is CASSPGTGTGGGNEQFF. The CDR3 nucleotides read TGTGCCAGCTCACCAGGGACCGGGACAGGGGGTGGCAATGAGCAGTTCTTC.

The rearrangement uses TRBV4-2 and TRBJ1-1; D remains unclear. Germline CDR1 is LGHNA and CDR2 is YNFKEQ. CDR3 size: 15 residues. V was pared by 3 bases and J by 4 bases, with 15 bases between. The CDR3 loop reads CASSQPESSATEAFF. The CDR3 DNA is TGTGCCAGCAGCCAGCCAGAGTCATCGGCCACTGAAGCTTTCTTT.

This chain connects TRBV11-2 to TRBJ2-4, with 7 bases fitting TRBD1. CDR1 is SGHAT, CDR2 FQNNGV, per germline. V trimming: 0 bases; J trimming: 0 bases; junction bases outside the gene matches: 2. This CDR3 region has 16 residues. CDR3 bases: TGTGCCAGCAGCTTAGAGGCAGGGGGAGCCAAAAACATTCAGTACTTC. It specifies CASSLEAGGAKNIQYF.

This sequence joins TRBV24-1 and TRBJ1-1; no firm D call. V shed 5 bases and J shed 4 bases, with 13 bases lying between them. Per germline, CDR1 KGHDR and CDR2 SFDVKD. The CDR3 runs to 14 residues. The CDR3 is CATSAAEASTEAFF. DNA for the CDR3: TGTGCCACCAGTGCCGCCGAAGCGAGCACTGAAGCTTTCTTT.

The V gene is TRBV30, the J gene TRBJ1-2, with D hard to call. The V gene lost 4 bases and the J gene lost 1 base, with 7 bases spanning the gap. There are 12 residues in the CDR3. The germline V gene has CDR1 GTSNPN and CDR2 SVGIG (reference sequence). The CDR3 DNA reads as TGTGCCTGGACAACTTATAACTATGGCTACACCTTC. Amino acid sequence: CAWTTYNYGYTF.

The V gene is TRBV6-6, the J gene TRBJ1-6, with unresolved D. Germline assignment: CDR1 MNHNY and CDR2 SVGAGI (reference sequence). CDR3 length: 16 residues. The V gene lost 0 bases and the J gene lost 9 bases, with 15 bases spanning the gap. The CDR3 sequence is CASSYSDLYIASPLHF. The CDR3 DNA reads TGTGCCAGCAGTTACTCGGATCTTTACATCGCTTCACCCCTCCACTTT.

The rearrangement joins TRBV7-2 to TRBJ2-5; 10 positions match TRBD1. CDR1 is SGHTA, CDR2 FQGNSA, per germline. With 7 bases clipped from V and 6 bases from J, the junction kept 11 bases outside the gene matches. The CDR3 is 15 residues long. The CDR3 spells CASTTSWDRGKTQYF. CDR3 sequence (DNA): TGTGCCAGCACTACCTCATGGGACAGGGGAAAGACCCAGTACTTC.

The chain's CDR3 is CASRKTSLGGYTF. The CDR3 nucleotides read TGTGCCAGCAGAAAGACTAGCCTGGGGGGCTACACCTTC. The J gene is TRBJ1-2, the V gene TRBV28; no clear D. The germline V and J ends were trimmed by 6 bases and 8 bases, with 16 bases remaining between them. Germline V lookup: CDR1 MDHEN, CDR2 SYDVKM. The CDR3 runs to 13 residues.

This clone was seen a single time. The chain recombines TRBV19 with TRBJ1-1; D is unresolved. The germline V and J ends were trimmed by 8 bases and 0 bases, with 4 bases remaining between them. This CDR3 is 11 amino acids long. From germline, CDR1 is LNHDA and CDR2 SQIVND (reference sequence). The CDR3 loop is CASGMNTEAFF. Written as DNA, the CDR3 is TGTGCCAGTGGGATGAACACTGAAGCTTTCTTT. Looking up the rest from reference TRBV19 and TRBJ1-1 gives the full variable domain: DGGITQSPKYLFRKEGQNVTLSCEQNLNHDAMYWYRQDPGQGLRLIYYSQIVNDFQKGDIAEGYSVSREKKESFPLTVTSAQKNPTAFYLCASGMNTEAFFGQGTRLTVV.

The V and J genes are TRBV19 and TRBJ1-1; 12 positions agree with TRBD1. The CDR3 loop spans 16 amino acids. With V trimmed by 8 bases and J by 4 bases, 11 bases remained unmatched. The germline CDR1 and CDR2 sequences are LNHDA and SQIVND (reference sequence). CDR3 sequence: CASAQGTGGMGTEAFF. CDR3 DNA: TGTGCCAGTGCGCAAGGGACAGGGGGCATGGGCACTGAAGCTTTCTTT.

This clone was counted between two and nine times. The genes are TRBV30 and TRBJ1-3, with D perhaps TRBD1 (6 bases). Trimming stripped 1 base from V and 3 bases from J, with 13 bases between. Germline CDR1 is GTSNPN and CDR2 is SVGIG (reference sequence). CDR3 size: 15 residues. The CDR3 loop is CAWSALTGHGNTIYF. The CDR3 DNA reads as TGTGCCTGGAGTGCCCTCACAGGGCATGGAAACACCATATATTTT.

This clone appeared a single time. CDR3 nucleotide sequence: TGTGCCAGCAGTGGGACAGAGAACTATGGCTACACCTTC. Protein product: CASSGTENYGYTF. The J gene is TRBJ1-2, the V gene TRBV12-3 or TRBV12-4; TRBD1 matches 7 bases. V was pared by 5 bases and J by 2 bases, with 2 bases of the junction left unmatched. The CDR3 sequence is 13 residues long.

The V and J genes are TRBV7-9 and TRBJ1-2, with D possibly being TRBD1 (6 bases). V lost 4 bases, J lost 4 bases, and 16 bases lay in between. The CDR3 runs to 15 residues. Germline V lookup: CDR1 SEHNR, CDR2 FQNEAQ (reference sequence). CDR3 DNA sequence: TGTGCCAGCAGCTCAGAGGGGGGGGCTCTCTATGGCTACACCTTC. The encoded protein is CASSSEGGALYGYTF.

V and J are TRBV28 and TRBJ2-3; 10 nucleotides align to TRBD2. The V segment lost 6 bases and the J segment 2 bases; nucleotides outside the gene matches: 5. There are 15 residues in the CDR3. Germline CDR1 MDHEN, CDR2 SYDVKM. The CDR3 sequence is CASSHGLADTDTQYF. CDR3 coding DNA: TGTGCCAGCAGCCATGGACTAGCGGACACAGATACGCAGTATTTT.

This chain links TRBV7-9 with TRBJ2-3; the match to TRBD2 covers 13 bases. Per germline, CDR1 SEHNR and CDR2 FQNEAQ (reference sequence). This CDR3 region has 14 residues. Losses at the gene ends were 6 bases for V and 10 bases for J; bases not matched to a gene: 7. CDR3: CASSRGLAGEPQYF. CDR3 nucleotide sequence: TGTGCCAGCAGTCGAGGACTAGCGGGGGAACCGCAGTATTTT.

The J gene is TRBJ2-3, the V gene TRBV6-4, with D tentatively TRBD2 (6 bases). Per the germline V gene, CDR1 is MRHNA and CDR2 is SNTAGT. This CDR3 comprises 15 residues. V gave up 7 bases and J gave up 6 bases, with 20 bases separating them. CDR3 DNA: TGTGCCAGCACCCCCTTCAGCGGGCTGTGGGATACGCAGTATTTT. Encoded protein: CASTPFSGLWDTQYF.

The table lists this clone with a count of one. The V gene is TRBV6-5, the J gene TRBJ1-2; perhaps TRBD1 as D (5 bases). V lost 4 bases and J lost 4, with 13 bases in between. From germline, CDR1 is MNHEY and CDR2 SVGAGI. CDR3 length: 14 amino acids. The CDR3 reads CASSSGRDSYGYTF. CDR3 DNA: TGTGCCAGCAGTTCAGGGAGGGATAGCTATGGCTACACCTTC.

The V call is TRBV4-1, the J call TRBJ2-2, with D possibly matching TRBD2 (5 bases). The length of the CDR3 is 19 residues. Trimming shortened V by 0 bases and J by 1 base, and 18 bases separated the two germline ends. Germline loops: CDR1 MGHRA, CDR2 YSYEKL. The CDR3 nucleotides are TGCGCCAGCAGCCAAGATCAGAGAGGGCCGCCTTGGAACACCGGGGAGCTGTTTTTT. Translating gives CASSQDQRGPPWNTGELFF.

The chain combines TRBV5-1 with TRBJ1-1; D uncertain. This CDR3 has 13 amino acids. Germline-derived CDR1 and CDR2 are SGHRS and YFSETQ. The V end lost 7 bases, the J end lost 0 bases, and 10 bases lay between the germline ends. In DNA, the CDR3 is TGCGCCAGCCGGACGGGAATGAACACTGAAGCTTTCTTT. Translating it yields CASRTGMNTEAFF.

The rearrangement uses TRBV6-1 and TRBJ1-6, with D possibly TRBD1 on 6 matching bases. V lost 3 bases and J 7 bases, leaving 13 bases between the germline ends. This CDR3 is built from 15 residues. The V gene's germline CDR1 is MNHNS and CDR2 SASEGT. CDR3 nucleotide sequence: TGTGCCAGCAGTGAGACGCAGGGGTCCAATTCACCCCTCCACTTT. Translating gives CASSETQGSNSPLHF.

The gene calls are TRBV21-1 and TRBJ1-5. TRBV21-1 is a listed pseudogene. This CDR3 region has 15 residues. The CDR3 DNA sequence: TGTGCCAGCAGCAAAGAAAATCAAACCAATCAGCCCCAGCATTTT. Protein sequence: CASSKENQTNQPQHF.

Remarks on this clone: The sample has other DNA sequences that encode this CDR3 too. This chain connects TRBV11-2 to TRBJ2-1; no firm D call. Germline values: CDR1 SGHAT, CDR2 FQNNGV. The CDR3 spans 12 residues. V lost 2 bases, J lost 7 bases, and 6 bases lay in between. The CDR3 nucleotides read TGTGCCAGCAGCTTATTGGGTAATGAGCAGTTCTTC. Its protein is CASSLLGNEQFF.

This clone is a singleton in its sample. This chain links TRBV4-1 with TRBJ2-7, with 7 bases aligning to TRBD1. This CDR3 has 14 amino acids. The V segment lost 4 bases and the J segment 6 bases; nucleotides outside the gene matches: 9. CDR1 is MGHRA and CDR2 is YSYEKL in the germline V gene. This chain's CDR3 is CASSPRVSGGEQYF. For the CDR3, the DNA is TGCGCCAGCAGCCCTCGGGTCTCAGGGGGCGAGCAGTACTTC.

The sample holds a few counts of this clone. The chain couples TRBV29-1 to TRBJ1-3; the D is unclear. The V end was cut by 6 bases, the J end by 0 bases, with 9 bases between. The CDR3 runs 13 residues. The germline V gene encodes CDR1 SQVTM and CDR2 ANQGSEA. CDR3 sequence reads: CSVKTVSGNTIYF. CDR3 sequence (DNA): TGCAGCGTGAAGACGGTCTCTGGAAACACCATATATTTT.

This clone has more than one count but fewer than ten. The chain couples TRBV10-3 to TRBJ2-7; D is ambiguous. Germline V gene lookup returns CDR1 ENHRY and CDR2 SYGVKD. This CDR3 is 13 amino acids long. Trimming took 0 bases from V and 1 from J, leaving 4 bases between them. The CDR3 DNA is TGTGCCATCAGTGAGTCCGAATCCTACGAGCAGTACTTC. Protein: CAISESESYEQYF.

The CDR3 nucleotides read TGTGCCAGCAGCCCTACGAGTAGCACAGATACGCAGTATTTT. Its translation is CASSPTSSTDTQYF. The chain couples TRBV7-9 to TRBJ2-3; the D is unclear. V was shortened by 5 bases and J by 0 bases, with 9 bases between the two germline ends. Germline V gene sequence: CDR1 SEHNR, CDR2 FQNEAQ (reference sequence). This CDR3 has 14 amino acids.

This clone was seen a single time. The chain couples TRBV24-1 to TRBJ2-7; D assignment may be TRBD1 or TRBD2 (6 bases each). This CDR3 has 16 amino acids. The V gene's germline CDR1 is KGHDR and CDR2 SFDVKD. V was clipped by 3 bases and J by 2 bases, with 16 bases between them. Here the CDR3 DNA reads TGTGCCACCAGTGATGCTGGGGGGCGGAAGGCCTACGAGCAGTACTTC. Amino acids: CATSDAGGRKAYEQYF.